A single sample gave rise to the 30 T cell receptor beta chains below, sequenced in a study of CD8 T cells in Susac syndrome. The authors reverse transcribed roughly 0.5 to 1 ug RNA with random hexamers. TCRdb redid the calling of the immunoSEQ multiplex PCR reads with MiXCR, one entry per CDR3 protein. Of around 280,000 distinct CDR3 sequences listed, 92% are singletons. The sequenced sample was CD4+ T cells from PBMCs. These TCRs come from a human donor with multiple sclerosis.

The genes are TRBV6-6 and TRBJ2-7; D is ambiguous. This CDR3 is built from 14 residues. Germline V gene lookup returns CDR1 MNHNY and CDR2 SVGAGI (reference sequence). V gave up 8 bases and J gave up 1 base, with 15 bases separating them. The CDR3 spells CASRSVMGSYEQYF. The CDR3 DNA reads TGTGCCAGCCGATCGGTTATGGGGTCCTACGAGCAGTACTTC.

This clonotype was observed a single time. The rearrangement uses TRBV18 and TRBJ2-6; possible D gene TRBD2, 5 bases. The CDR3 totals 16 residues. Germline V gives CDR1 KGHSH, CDR2 LQKENI. V was shortened by 3 bases and J by 1 base, with 10 bases between the two germline ends. For the CDR3, the DNA is TGTGCCAGCTCACCTCGCCCGGGGTCTGGGGCCAACGTCCTGACTTTC. Translation gives CASSPRPGSGANVLTF.

The table lists this clonotype with a few counts. The chain has TRBV10-3 and TRBJ1-1; D is unclear. This CDR3 contains 13 residues. Trimming removed 10 bases at V and 3 bases at J, with 15 bases between. Germline V gives CDR1 ENHRY, CDR2 SYGVKD. The CDR3 nucleotides read TGTGCCAGCAGAAGAGGGCGGGACACTGAAGCTTTCTTT. This gives the protein CASRRGRDTEAFF.

This clonotype appeared a single time. The J gene is TRBJ2-2, the V gene TRBV29-1; 10 bases are shared with TRBD1. V was clipped by 7 bases and J by 5 bases; unmatched bases: 4. The CDR3 totals 13 residues. Per germline, CDR1 SQVTM and CDR2 ANQGSEA. CDR3 DNA: TGCAGCGGGGACAGGGGTGGTACCGGGGAGCTGTTTTTT. This sequence encodes CSGDRGGTGELFF.

This chain links TRBV4-3 with TRBJ2-6, with D possibly being TRBD2 (5 bases). Trimming took 2 bases from V and 2 from J, leaving 25 bases between them. The germline gives CDR1 LGHNA, CDR2 YSLEER. This CDR3 contains 21 residues. DNA of the CDR3: TGCGCCAGCAGCCAAAGAGAAGTCTATCGGCGCGGACTGCCTGGGGCCAACGTCCTGACTTTC. It encodes CASSQREVYRRGLPGANVLTF.

The chain carries TRBV15 and TRBJ2-2; D perhaps matches TRBD2 (6 bases). Per the germline V gene, CDR1 is LNHNV and CDR2 is YYDKDF (reference sequence). This CDR3 is 17 amino acids long. Trimming took 1 base from V and 5 from J, leaving 17 bases between them. Written as DNA, the CDR3 is TGTGCCACCAGCAGAGTGAGACGGGAGACCGGGACCGGGGAGCTGTTTTTT. As protein: CATSRVRRETGTGELFF. Variable domain in full (rest from reference TRBV15 and TRBJ2-2): DAMVIQNPRYQVTQFGKPVTLSCSQTLNHNVMYWYQQKSSQAPKLLFHYYDKDFNNEADTPDNFQSRRPNTSFCFLDIRSPGLGDTAMYLCATSRVRRETGTGELFFGEGSRLTVL.

The table lists this clonotype with a count of one. Here the CDR3 reads CASSPPGSRETQYF. CDR3 coding DNA: TGTGCCAGCAGCCCGCCAGGCTCCCGGGAGACCCAGTACTTC. This chain uses TRBV11-3 with TRBJ2-5; D is undetermined. V lost 5 bases and J lost 5, with 15 bases in between. The CDR3 covers 14 residues. CDR1 is SGHNT, CDR2 YENEEA, per germline.

The chain combines TRBV20-1 with TRBJ2-5; TRBD2 aligns across 8 bases. The CDR3 is 15 amino acids. Germline loops: CDR1 DFQATT, CDR2 SNEGSKA (reference sequence). V dropped 3 bases and J dropped 4; count of bases not matched to a gene: 10. The CDR3 DNA reads as TGCAGTGCTAGCCCTCTGGCGGGAGGAGGAGAGACCCAGTACTTC. Its protein product is CSASPLAGGGETQYF.

The chain carries TRBV4-3 and TRBJ2-7; the match to TRBD2 covers 9 bases. The length of the CDR3 is 16 residues. V lost 4 bases and J lost 4; bases outside the gene matches: 11. Germline V gene lookup returns CDR1 LGHNA and CDR2 YSLEER. The CDR3 sequence is CASSRGGAGGAYEQYF. CDR3 bases: TGCGCCAGCAGCCGGGGCGGGGCGGGAGGGGCTTACGAGCAGTACTTC.

The chain recombines TRBV18 with TRBJ2-5; 7 positions match TRBD1. The CDR3 loop spans 13 amino acids. Germline assignment: CDR1 KGHSH and CDR2 LQKENI. V shed 6 bases, J shed 4 bases, and the junction held 5 bases outside the gene matches. The CDR3 DNA sequence: TGTGCCAGCTCCGATCGACAGGGAGAGACCCAGTACTTC. It translates to CASSDRQGETQYF.

This chain uses TRBV2 with TRBJ2-1; no firm D call. Germline V CDR1 and CDR2: SNHLY, FYNNEI. Trimming cost V 7 bases and J 0 bases, with 10 bases left between them. The CDR3 contains 14 residues. CDR3 sequence reads: CASIPDSSYNEQFF. The CDR3 DNA follows: TGTGCCAGCATACCAGATAGCTCCTACAATGAGCAGTTCTTC.

In this sample, this clonotype turned up once. This sequence joins TRBV6-2 or TRBV6-3 and TRBJ2-7; TRBD2 matches 7 bases. V shed 6 bases and J 3 bases; nucleotides not matched to a gene: 11. There are 15 residues in the CDR3. Germline assignment: CDR1 MNHEY and CDR2 SVGEGT. In nucleotides, the CDR3 is TGTGCCAGCAGAGAGGTGGGGGACTACCGCTACGAGCAGTACTTC. Amino acids: CASREVGDYRYEQYF.

This chain uses TRBV5-1 with TRBJ2-5, with 8 bases that match TRBD2. With 0 bases clipped from V and 1 base from J, the junction kept 5 bases outside the gene matches. The CDR3 spans 16 residues. Germline V CDR1 and CDR2: SGHRS, YFSETQ. This CDR3 is CASSLGIGRAQETQYF. The CDR3, as DNA: TGCGCCAGCAGCTTGGGAATCGGGAGGGCCCAAGAGACCCAGTACTTC.

This chain uses TRBV7-9 with TRBJ2-7; D is uncertain. CDR3 length: 14 amino acids. Trimming shortened V by 10 bases and J by 3 bases, and 19 bases separated the two germline ends. Germline V lookup: CDR1 SEHNR, CDR2 FQNEAQ (reference sequence). The CDR3, as DNA: TGTGCCATAGAGGCCGTCCCCCCAGACTACGAGCAGTACTTC. This codes for CAIEAVPPDYEQYF.

This rearrangement joins TRBV29-1 to TRBJ2-7; 7 nucleotides line up with TRBD1. The CDR3 has 16 residues. The V gene's germline CDR1 is SQVTM and CDR2 ANQGSEA. J was trimmed by 9 bases and V by 7 bases; bases with no gene match: 24. The CDR3 nucleotides read TGCAGCGCCGAAGGGGGTAGGACAGGCTTTAGGGGTGGGCAGTACTTC. The encoded protein is CSAEGGRTGFRGGQYF.

The chain uses TRBV12-3 or TRBV12-4 and TRBJ1-2; D perhaps matches TRBD1 (5 bases). The CDR3 extends over 14 amino acids. Trimming took off 3 bases at V and 2 bases at J, with 10 bases between the two ends. For the CDR3, the DNA is TGTGCCAGCAGTTTTGGCGCAGGGAACTATGGCTACACCTTC. It translates to CASSFGAGNYGYTF.

CDR3 region: CASSLVAGANTEAFF. CDR3 DNA: TGTGCCAGCAGCTTAGTCGCAGGGGCGAACACTGAAGCTTTCTTT. The J gene is TRBJ1-1, the V gene TRBV7-2, with a possible D match to TRBD1 (6 bases). The CDR3 has 15 amino acids. Trimming pared 1 base from V and 1 base from J, leaving 10 bases between. Germline V gene sequence: CDR1 SGHTA, CDR2 FQGNSA. Variable domain in full (rest from reference TRBV7-2 and TRBJ1-1): GAGVSQSPSNKVTEKGKDVELRCDPISGHTALYWYRQSLGQGLEFLIYFQGNSAPDKSGLPSDRFSAERTGGSVSTLTIQRTQQEDSAVYLCASSLVAGANTEAFFGQGTRLTVV.

A single count supports this clonotype. The V gene is TRBV7-3, the J gene TRBJ1-2; D gene unclear. V was clipped by 1 base and J by 6 bases, with 9 bases between them. This CDR3 spans 13 amino acids. Germline-derived CDR1 and CDR2 are SGHTA and FQGTGA. CDR3 in DNA: TGTGCCAGCAGCTTAAATGGACTGAATGGCTACACCTTC. Amino acids: CASSLNGLNGYTF. The full variable domain, with the rest looked up from reference TRBV7-3 and TRBJ1-2, is GAGVSQTPSNKVTEKGKYVELRCDPISGHTALYWYRQSLGQGPEFLIYFQGTGAADDSGLPNDRFFAVRPEGSVSTLKIQRTERGDSAVYLCASSLNGLNGYTFGSGTRLTVV.

This clonotype has just one count. The V call is TRBV11-3, the J call TRBJ2-3, with 16 bases identical to TRBD2. This CDR3 is built from 16 residues. V was clipped by 3 bases and J by 4 bases; unmatched bases: 1. The germline V gene has CDR1 SGHNT and CDR2 YENEEA. The CDR3 bases are TGTGCCAGCAGCTTGGGACTAGCGGGGGGGTCAGATACGCAGTATTTT. Its protein product is CASSLGLAGGSDTQYF. Variable domain in full (rest from reference TRBV11-3 and TRBJ2-3): EAGVVQSPRYKIIEKKQPVAFWCNPISGHNTLYWYLQNLGQGPELLIRYENEEAVDDSQLPKDRFSAERLKGVDSTLKIQPAELGDSAVYLCASSLGLAGGSDTQYFGPGTRLTVL.

This chain joins TRBV6-1 and TRBJ1-6; 12 nucleotides match TRBD1. CDR1 MNHNS and CDR2 SASEGT come from the germline V gene. CDR3 size: 16 residues. Germline trimming cut 5 bases from V and 7 bases from J; bases unmatched to any gene: 6. The CDR3 region has the DNA TGTGCCAGCAGTCTCCGGGACAGGGGGCCGAATTCACCCCTCCACTTT. Its translation: CASSLRDRGPNSPLHF.

As to this clonotype: The junction does not match germline at one end; this may be a read error. This chain joins TRBV2 and TRBJ2-1; TRBD2 aligns across 8 bases. The CDR3 contains 14 residues. Germline V gene data show CDR1 as SNHLY and CDR2 as FYNNEI. As DNA, the CDR3 is TGTGCCAGCAGTGAAGCCAGGGTAGCGGGGCCCGGTGGATTC. Protein sequence: CASSEARVAGPGGF. Complete variable domain (other parts from reference TRBV2 and TRBJ2-1): EPEVTQTPSHQVTQMGQEVILRCVPISNHLYFYWYRQILGQKVEFLVSFYNNEISEKSEIFDDQFSVERPDGSNFTLKIRSTKLEDSAMYFCASSEARVAGPGGFGPGTRLTVL.

The chain has TRBV4-2 and TRBJ2-2, with 8 positions matching TRBD2. Germline V gives CDR1 LGHNA, CDR2 YNFKEQ. The CDR3 extends over 17 amino acids. V lost 0 bases and J lost 0; bases outside the gene matches: 3. CDR3 residues: CASSQDRAGANTGELFF. In DNA form, the CDR3 reads TGTGCCAGCAGCCAAGACCGAGCGGGAGCGAACACCGGGGAGCTGTTTTTT.

The V gene is TRBV7-9, the J gene TRBJ2-1; D perhaps matches TRBD2 (6 bases). With 5 bases removed from V and 6 bases from J, the gap between germline ends came to 11 bases. The germline CDR1 and CDR2 sequences are SEHNR and FQNEAQ (reference sequence). This CDR3 is 13 amino acids long. The CDR3 loop reads CASSRREVNEQFF. CDR3 nucleotide sequence: TGTGCCAGCAGCCGGCGGGAAGTCAATGAGCAGTTCTTC.

The rearrangement links TRBV3-1 to TRBJ2-7; D uncertain. Germline CDR1 and CDR2: LGHDT and YNNKEL (reference sequence). The V gene lost 1 base and the J gene lost 6 bases, with 10 bases spanning the gap. This CDR3 is 13 amino acids long. This CDR3 reads CASSQGLPVEQYF. For the CDR3, the DNA is TGTGCCAGCAGCCAAGGGCTGCCGGTCGAGCAGTACTTC.

Only one count was recorded for this clonotype. The V and J genes are TRBV9 and TRBJ1-1; TRBD1 might be the D (6 bases). The CDR3 has 15 residues. CDR1 is SGDLS, CDR2 YYNGEE, per germline. Trimming removed 5 bases from V and 0 bases from J, with 14 bases in between. The CDR3 here is CASSEQGGVNTEAFF. CDR3 DNA sequence: TGTGCCAGCAGTGAACAGGGTGGGGTGAACACTGAAGCTTTCTTT.

Written as DNA, the CDR3 is TGCAGCGTTGATTGGATTCTCCTTCCTGGCACTGAAGCTTTCTTT. Its protein is CSVDWILLPGTEAFF. The genes are TRBV29-1 and TRBJ1-1, with D hard to call. Between the trimmed V and J ends, which lost 3 bases and 4 bases, there was a span of 18 bases. CDR3 length: 15 amino acids. Germline V lookup: CDR1 SQVTM, CDR2 ANQGSEA.

The rearrangement links TRBV7-9 to TRBJ2-1, with D perhaps being TRBD1 or TRBD2 (5 bases each). CDR3 length: 15 amino acids. CDR1 and CDR2 (germline): SEHNR, FQNEAQ (reference sequence). V lost 5 bases and J 6 bases, leaving 17 bases between the germline ends. The CDR3 is CASSTRDGLGNEQFF. CDR3 DNA sequence: TGTGCCAGCAGCACCCGGGACGGTCTGGGCAATGAGCAGTTCTTC.

The chain has TRBV5-1 and TRBJ1-5, with D unresolved. Per germline, CDR1 SGHRS and CDR2 YFSETQ. The CDR3 consists of 12 residues. Trimming left V 5 bases short and J 1 base short, with 4 bases between. The CDR3 bases are TGCGCCAGCAGACTAAGCAATCAGCCCCAGCATTTT. Amino acids: CASRLSNQPQHF.

The chain recombines TRBV2 with TRBJ1-2; 7 nucleotides line up with TRBD1. Germline V gene sequence: CDR1 SNHLY, CDR2 FYNNEI. V dropped 5 bases and J dropped 3; count of bases not matched to a gene: 9. The CDR3 runs 15 residues. CDR3 sequence (DNA): TGTGCCAGCAGTTCTACGACAGGGTACGACTATGGCTACACCTTC. This sequence encodes CASSSTTGYDYGYTF.

This chain joins TRBV29-1 and TRBJ2-7, with 8 bases identical to TRBD2. Germline CDR1 reads SQVTM; CDR2 reads ANQGSEA. The CDR3 spans 13 residues. Trimming removed 4 bases from V and 2 bases from J; junction bases left unmatched: 4. DNA of the CDR3: TGCAGCGTTGGCACTAGCGGCGCCTACGAGCAGTACTTC. Its protein is CSVGTSGAYEQYF.